This T cell receptor beta chain stems from a study of PD-1 blockade in classical Hodgkin lymphoma. Germline V CDR1 and CDR2: MGHDK, SYGVNS. V lost 1 base and J lost 7, with 14 bases in between. This CDR3 is 14 amino acids long. The study's findings and limits: Baseline diversity in complete responders resembled that of newly diagnosed patients. TCR diversity in CD4+, not CD8+, cells rose significantly by C4D1. Baseline TCR diversity was reportedly lower in newly diagnosed patients than healthy donors. Nothing has yet pinned down what causes the repertoire differences, possibly disease activity or prior therapy.

The repertoire was sequenced with immunoSEQ multiplex PCR; TCRdb's copy has only in-frame clones and lacks some. In the table there are fewer than 9,000 clones, 87% of which are singletons. Time point defined: cycle 4 day 1 (C4D1), after less than 7 weeks of nivolumab. Every patient experienced relapse after autologous stem cell transplantation, and brentuximab vedotin exposure varied. As concerns this clone: What it recognizes is unknown.

The chain couples TRBV25-1 to TRBJ2-7; D gene ambiguous. The sample in question was peripheral blood mononuclear cells (PBMCs), obtained before the fourth cycle of nivolumab. The TCR sequence derives from a human donor with classical Hodgkin lymphoma. This CDR3 is CASSEWRGKKEQYF. CDR3 DNA: TGTGCCAGCAGTGAATGGAGAGGTAAAAAGGAGCAGTACTTC.